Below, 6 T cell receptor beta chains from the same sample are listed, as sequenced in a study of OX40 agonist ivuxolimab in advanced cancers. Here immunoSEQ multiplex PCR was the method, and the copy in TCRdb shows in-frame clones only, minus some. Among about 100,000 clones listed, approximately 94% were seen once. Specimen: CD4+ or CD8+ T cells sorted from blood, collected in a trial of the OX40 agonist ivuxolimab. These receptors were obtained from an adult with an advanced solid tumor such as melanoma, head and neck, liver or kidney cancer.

CDR3 coding DNA: TGTGCCAGCAGCTTAGAACCCGGGACAGCGGCACCCCTCCACTTT. It translates to CASSLEPGTAAPLHF. The chain is built from TRBV11-2 and TRBJ1-6; TRBD1 agrees at 7 bases. CDR1 is SGHAT and CDR2 is FQNNGV in the germline V gene. This CDR3 has 15 residues. With 0 bases clipped from V and 11 bases from J, the junction kept 7 bases outside the gene matches. The entire variable domain, with the rest obtained from reference TRBV11-2 and TRBJ1-6, is as follows: EAGVAQSPRYKIIEKRQSVAFWCNPISGHATLYWYQQILGQGPKLLIQFQNNGVVDDSQLPKDRFSAERLKGVDSTLKIQPAKLEDSAVYLCASSLEPGTAAPLHFGNGTRLTVT.

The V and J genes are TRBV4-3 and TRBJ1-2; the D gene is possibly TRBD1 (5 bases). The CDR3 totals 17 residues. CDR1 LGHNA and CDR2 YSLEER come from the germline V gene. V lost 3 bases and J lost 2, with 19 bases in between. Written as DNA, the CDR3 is TGCGCCAGCAGCCATGACCATTCAGGGACCCTCAACTATGGCTACACCTTC. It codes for CASSHDHSGTLNYGYTF.

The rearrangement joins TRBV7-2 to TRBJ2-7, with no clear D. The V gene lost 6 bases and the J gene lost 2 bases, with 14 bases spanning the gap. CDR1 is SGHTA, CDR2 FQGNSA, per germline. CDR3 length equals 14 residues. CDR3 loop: CASSWRNSTYEQYF. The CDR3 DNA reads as TGTGCCAGCAGTTGGAGAAATAGTACCTACGAGCAGTACTTC.

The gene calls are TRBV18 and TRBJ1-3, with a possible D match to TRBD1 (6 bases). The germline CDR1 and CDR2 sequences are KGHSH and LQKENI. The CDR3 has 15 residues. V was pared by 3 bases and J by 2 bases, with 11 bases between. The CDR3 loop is CASSPRTATGNTIYF. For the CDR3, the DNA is TGTGCCAGCTCACCTCGGACAGCAACTGGAAACACCATATATTTT.

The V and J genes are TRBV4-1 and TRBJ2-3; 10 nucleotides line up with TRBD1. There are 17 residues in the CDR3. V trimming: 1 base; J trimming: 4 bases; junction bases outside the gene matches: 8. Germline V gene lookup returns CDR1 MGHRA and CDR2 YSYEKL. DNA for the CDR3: TGCGCCAGCAGCCAAGCACGACAGGGGGCGGCCGCAGATACGCAGTATTTT. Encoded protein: CASSQARQGAAADTQYF.

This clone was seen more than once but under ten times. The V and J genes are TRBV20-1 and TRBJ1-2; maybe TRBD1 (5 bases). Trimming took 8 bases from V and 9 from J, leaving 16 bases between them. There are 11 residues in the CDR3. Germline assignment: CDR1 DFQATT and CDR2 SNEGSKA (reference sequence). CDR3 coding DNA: TGCAGTTCGTCGGGGCGGGAGCGCTACACCTTC. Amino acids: CSSSGRERYTF.